Below, 32 T cell receptor beta chains from the same sample are listed, as sequenced in a study of cytomegalovirus exposure and HLA in healthy donors. TCRdb's copy holds only in-frame clones and misses some; the assay was immunoSEQ multiplex PCR. Among about 240,000 clones listed, around 86% were seen once. Material for sequencing was PBMCs. Receptors originate from a woman aged 30 to 39 in good health and CMV-seropositive.

The chain couples TRBV9 to TRBJ2-3; 8 nucleotides align to TRBD2. Germline CDR1 and CDR2: SGDLS and YYNGEE. After removal of 0 bases from V and 0 bases from J, the junction contained 3 bases not matched to a gene. The CDR3 extends over 16 amino acids. CDR3 sequence reads: CASSVAGGGSTDTQYF. The CDR3 nucleotides read TGTGCCAGCAGCGTAGCTGGCGGGGGGAGCACAGATACGCAGTATTTT.

Only one count was recorded for this clone. V is TRBV11-3 and J is TRBJ2-7; maybe TRBD1 (5 bases). This CDR3 has 14 residues. Between the trimmed V and J ends, which lost 0 bases and 1 base, there was a span of 7 bases. The germline V gene encodes CDR1 SGHNT and CDR2 YENEEA. The CDR3 DNA reads as TGTGCCAGCAGCTTAGACAGGACATCCTACGAGCAGTACTTC. This gives the protein CASSLDRTSYEQYF.

The V call is TRBV6-5, the J call TRBJ1-1; no clear D. Germline-derived CDR1 and CDR2 are MNHEY and SVGAGI. V was trimmed by 6 bases and J by 4 bases, leaving 6 bases between them. This CDR3 contains 11 residues. CDR3 sequence: CASRRATEAFF. CDR3 bases: TGTGCCAGCAGGAGGGCCACTGAAGCTTTCTTT.

The chain has TRBV6-5 and TRBJ1-5; D is ambiguous. CDR3 length equals 13 residues. CDR1 is MNHEY and CDR2 is SVGAGI in the germline V gene. V lost 2 bases and J lost 5, with 7 bases in between. The CDR3 region has the DNA TGTGCCAGCAGTTACGTGAGGGATCAGCCCCAGCATTTT. Residues: CASSYVRDQPQHF.

The chain uses TRBV27 and TRBJ2-3; D call uncertain. Trimming left V 3 bases short and J 2 bases short, with 12 bases between. CDR1 is MNHEY and CDR2 is SMNVEV in the germline V gene (reference sequence). This CDR3 contains 15 residues. For the CDR3, the DNA is TGTGCCAGCAGTTTCATCCAGGCGTACACAGATACGCAGTATTTT. Residues: CASSFIQAYTDTQYF.

The chain is built from TRBV10-3 and TRBJ2-3; 8 bases match TRBD2. The junction had 2 bases not matched to a gene; V was cut back by 0 bases and J by 6 bases. This CDR3 is 14 amino acids long. Germline V lookup: CDR1 ENHRY, CDR2 SYGVKD. The CDR3 here is CAISESRTSDTQYF. The CDR3 coding sequence is TGTGCCATCAGTGAGTCGAGGACTAGCGATACGCAGTATTTT.

The chain employs TRBV15 and TRBJ1-1; D possibly corresponds to TRBD1 (6 bases). The germline gives CDR1 LNHNV, CDR2 YYDKDF (reference sequence). CDR3 length equals 14 residues. V was trimmed by 3 bases and J by 7 bases, leaving 15 bases between them. CDR3 sequence (DNA): TGTGCCACCAGCAGTGGGTGGACAGAGAGTGAAGCTTTCTTT. It specifies CATSSGWTESEAFF.

The gene calls are TRBV12-5 and TRBJ1-1; no clear D gene. There are 13 residues in the CDR3. Germline V gene sequence: CDR1 LGHNT, CDR2 FRNRAP. Trimming left V 5 bases short and J 6 bases short, with 13 bases between. The CDR3 region has the DNA TGTGCTAGTGGTCGTACGGGGAGGGCTGAAGCTTTCTTT. It encodes CASGRTGRAEAFF. Drawing the rest from reference TRBV12-5 and TRBJ1-1, the complete variable domain is DARVTQTPRHKVTEMGQEVTMRCQPILGHNTVFWYRQTMMQGLELLAYFRNRAPLDDSGMPKDRFSAEMPDATLATLKIQPSEPRDSAVYFCASGRTGRAEAFFGQGTRLTVV.

This clone was counted only a few times. The chain is built from TRBV6-6 and TRBJ2-1; 7 bases are a match to TRBD1. Germline V CDR1 and CDR2: MNHNY, SVGAGI (reference sequence). The CDR3 has 14 residues. J gave up 5 bases and V 5 bases, and 6 bases lay outside the gene matches. CDR3: CASSPRQGNNEQFF. CDR3 nucleotide sequence: TGTGCCAGCAGTCCCCGACAGGGTAACAATGAGCAGTTCTTC.

This chain uses TRBV5-1 with TRBJ1-1; 7 nucleotides match TRBD1. Per germline, CDR1 SGHRS and CDR2 YFSETQ. V lost 4 bases and J lost 0; bases outside the gene matches: 3. This CDR3 region has 14 residues. The CDR3 bases are TGCGCCAGCAGCATAACAGGGGTGAACACTGAAGCTTTCTTT. Translated, it gives CASSITGVNTEAFF.

The genes are TRBV18 and TRBJ2-7; 9 bases agree with TRBD1. The CDR3 contains 14 residues. Germline CDR1 and CDR2: KGHSH and LQKENI. The V gene end was trimmed by 2 bases and the J gene end by 3 bases; junction bases not matched to a gene: 2. The CDR3 DNA follows: TGTGCCAGCTCACCAGGGACAGGGAACTACGAGCAGTACTTC. Protein: CASSPGTGNYEQYF.

The chain uses TRBV27 and TRBJ2-1; the D is unclear. CDR1 is MNHEY, CDR2 SMNVEV, per germline (reference sequence). V dropped 5 bases and J dropped 1 base, with 6 bases sitting between them. This CDR3 region has 13 residues. CDR3 loop: CASSPPSYNEQFF. In DNA form, the CDR3 reads TGTGCCAGCAGTCCTCCGTCCTACAATGAGCAGTTCTTC.

This clone was seen only a few times. J is TRBJ1-2 and V is TRBV27, with a weak D call TRBD1 (6 bases). The CDR3 length is 13 residues. The germline V gene has CDR1 MNHEY and CDR2 SMNVEV (reference sequence). V was shortened by 5 bases and J by 4 bases, with 11 bases between the two germline ends. The CDR3 spells CASSTDSGYGYTF. In DNA form, the CDR3 reads TGTGCCAGCAGTACGGACAGCGGCTATGGCTACACCTTC.

The rearrangement joins TRBV6-1 to TRBJ2-7; a possible D gene is TRBD2 (6 bases). Trimming cost V 4 bases and J 3 bases, with 13 bases left between them. The germline V gene encodes CDR1 MNHNS and CDR2 SASEGT. The CDR3 spans 14 residues. CDR3 region: CASSVTGGRYEQYF. CDR3 DNA sequence: TGTGCCAGCAGTGTAACCGGGGGACGCTACGAGCAGTACTTC.

V usage is TRBV29-1 and J usage is TRBJ1-1, with a possible D match to TRBD1 (6 bases). V gave up 5 bases and J gave up 6 bases, with 13 bases separating them. The CDR3 length is 12 residues. CDR1 is SQVTM, CDR2 ANQGSEA, per germline. CDR3 residues: CSVMDSAAEAFF. Written as DNA, the CDR3 is TGCAGCGTTATGGACAGCGCGGCTGAAGCTTTCTTT.

The V and J genes are TRBV28 and TRBJ2-2; TRBD1 matches 9 bases. Looked up from germline, CDR1 is MDHEN and CDR2 is SYDVKM. This CDR3 is built from 15 residues. Trimming removed 6 bases from V and 5 bases from J; junction bases left unmatched: 7. This CDR3 is CASRLDRGQTGELFF. The CDR3 nucleotides are TGTGCCAGCAGACTGGACAGGGGACAAACCGGGGAGCTGTTTTTT. Looking up the rest from reference TRBV28 and TRBJ2-2 gives the full variable domain: DVKVTQSSRYLVKRTGEKVFLECVQDMDHENMFWYRQDPGLGLRLIYFSYDVKMKEKGDIPEGYSVSREKKERFSLILESASTNQTSMYLCASRLDRGQTGELFFGEGSRLTVL.

There are a few counts of this clone. The CDR3: CSVRGQLNTEAFF. Written as DNA, the CDR3 is TGCAGCGTCAGAGGACAGCTGAACACTGAAGCTTTCTTT. J is TRBJ1-1 and V is TRBV29-1; D may be TRBD1 (6 bases). Germline V lookup: CDR1 SQVTM, CDR2 ANQGSEA. This CDR3 contains 13 residues. V was cut by 6 bases and J by 0 bases, with 11 bases left in between.

A single count supports this clone. V gene TRBV18 combines with J gene TRBJ1-5; TRBD1 might be the D (6 bases). The CDR3 extends over 15 amino acids. Between the trimmed V and J ends, which lost 2 bases and 4 bases, there was a span of 12 bases. CDR1 and CDR2 from the germline V gene are KGHSH and LQKENI. CDR3 sequence: CASSPGGPTNQPQHF. DNA for the CDR3: TGTGCCAGCTCACCAGGGGGCCCAACTAATCAGCCCCAGCATTTT.

The chain uses TRBV19 and TRBJ2-7; 8 bases fit TRBD1. CDR3 size: 14 residues. J was trimmed by 1 base and V by 7 bases; bases with no gene match: 6. The germline gives CDR1 LNHDA, CDR2 SQIVND (reference sequence). The CDR3 nucleotides read TGTGCCAGTATCAGGACAGGGTGGTCCTACGAGCAGTACTTC. Protein sequence: CASIRTGWSYEQYF.

V gene TRBV27 combines with J gene TRBJ2-2; D gene uncertain. Looked up from germline, CDR1 is MNHEY and CDR2 is SMNVEV (reference sequence). The germline V and J ends were trimmed by 5 bases and 7 bases, with 8 bases remaining between them. CDR3 size: 12 residues. CDR3 nucleotides: TGTGCCAGCAGTCCCGAGAGCGGGGAGCTGTTTTTT. Protein: CASSPESGELFF.

The J gene is TRBJ2-7, the V gene TRBV18, with no clear D. Germline loops: CDR1 KGHSH, CDR2 LQKENI. Trimming stripped 0 bases from V and 4 bases from J, with 10 bases between. The CDR3 has 14 amino acids. The CDR3 region has the DNA TGTGCCAGCTCACCACCATCGGAGAGATACGAGCAGTACTTC. Amino acid sequence: CASSPPSERYEQYF.

This sequence joins TRBV7-8 and TRBJ1-3; D is ambiguous. V shed 5 bases and J shed 0 bases, with 20 bases lying between them. There are 18 residues in the CDR3. Germline assignment: CDR1 SGHVS and CDR2 FQNEAQ. CDR3 in amino acids: CASSRISMSAGSGNTIYF. The CDR3 DNA reads TGTGCCAGCAGCCGAATTAGTATGTCCGCCGGCTCTGGAAACACCATATATTTT. The full variable domain, its missing parts supplied by reference TRBV7-8 and TRBJ1-3, is GAGVSQSPRYKVAKRGQDVALRCDPISGHVSLFWYQQALGQGPEFLTYFQNEAQLDKSGLPSDRFFAERPEGSVSTLKIQRTQQEDSAVYLCASSRISMSAGSGNTIYFGEGSWLTVV.

This clone was seen just once. This chain joins TRBV4-1 and TRBJ2-1, with 9 positions matching TRBD1. J lost 10 bases, V lost 0 bases, and 10 bases had no gene match. Looked up from germline, CDR1 is MGHRA and CDR2 is YSYEKL. The length of the CDR3 is 16 residues. CDR3: CASSQDSRDRVDEQFF. The CDR3 DNA sequence: TGCGCCAGCAGCCAAGATTCCCGGGACAGGGTAGACGAGCAGTTCTTC.

This chain uses TRBV25-1 with TRBJ1-1, with D hard to call. Germline lookup yields CDR1 MGHDK and CDR2 SYGVNS. This CDR3 has 14 amino acids. Trimming stripped 1 base from V and 10 bases from J, with 16 bases between. CDR3 sequence (DNA): TGTGCCAGCAGTGAATGGGAGGGATCCCTGCGAGCTTTCTTT. Protein: CASSEWEGSLRAFF.

This chain joins TRBV5-1 and TRBJ1-5; no reliable D call. The CDR3 has 13 residues. Germline V gene data show CDR1 as SGHRS and CDR2 as YFSETQ. With 2 bases removed from V and 4 bases from J, the gap between germline ends came to 7 bases. The CDR3 sequence is CASSFEGNQPQHF. The CDR3 DNA is TGCGCCAGCAGCTTCGAGGGTAATCAGCCCCAGCATTTT.

V and J are TRBV15 and TRBJ1-1, with D possibly being TRBD1 (6 bases). CDR3 length equals 15 residues. V lost 0 bases to trimming and J lost 7 bases, with 15 bases between them. From germline, CDR1 is LNHNV and CDR2 YYDKDF (reference sequence). The CDR3 coding sequence is TGTGCCACCAGCAGAGATCTCACAGGGAAGGGTGAAGCTTTCTTT. This sequence encodes CATSRDLTGKGEAFF.

The chain joins TRBV5-1 to TRBJ2-1; TRBD1 is a possible D gene (5 bases). Germline lookup yields CDR1 SGHRS and CDR2 YFSETQ. V was cut by 4 bases and J by 0 bases, with 14 bases left in between. The CDR3 covers 16 residues. The CDR3 sequence: CASSQILRASYNEQFF. The CDR3 region has the DNA TGCGCCAGCAGCCAAATTCTCAGGGCCTCCTACAATGAGCAGTTCTTC.

The V call is TRBV4-1, the J call TRBJ2-1, with a possible D match to TRBD1 (6 bases). This CDR3 region has 15 residues. Trimming took 7 bases from V and 8 from J, leaving 21 bases between them. Germline-derived CDR1 and CDR2 are MGHRA and YSYEKL. For the CDR3, the DNA is TGCGCCAGCATGTTCACTTTTCGGGACAACCATGAGCAGTTCTTC. Its protein is CASMFTFRDNHEQFF.

This clone was seen only a few times. The chain employs TRBV11-2 and TRBJ1-4, with TRBD1 matching over 8 bases. Germline CDR1 is SGHAT and CDR2 is FQNNGV. V shed 4 bases, J shed 8 bases, and the junction held 6 bases outside the gene matches. This CDR3 contains 14 residues. CDR3 protein: CASSYTGGGEKLFF. The CDR3 DNA is TGTGCCAGCAGCTATACAGGGGGAGGCGAAAAACTGTTTTTT.

The V call is TRBV5-1, the J call TRBJ2-5, with a tentative D call TRBD1 (6 bases). V was cut by 5 bases and J by 4 bases, with 6 bases left in between. In germline, CDR1 is SGHRS, CDR2 YFSETQ. The CDR3 consists of 11 residues. The CDR3 DNA follows: TGCGCCAGCAGAGGGGGAGAGACCCAGTACTTC. It yields the protein CASRGGETQYF.

This clone occurred once. V is TRBV5-5 and J is TRBJ1-2; TRBD1 is a possible D gene (5 bases). CDR3 length: 13 amino acids. Germline CDR1 reads SGHKS; CDR2 reads YYEKEE (reference sequence). V was trimmed by 6 bases and J by 4 bases, leaving 13 bases between them. The CDR3 spells CASTQGGGYGYTF. The CDR3 nucleotides are TGTGCCAGCACCCAGGGCGGGGGCTATGGCTACACCTTC.

This clone was seen just once. This chain links TRBV10-3 with TRBJ2-6, with 10 bases fitting TRBD2. The CDR3 is 17 residues long. From germline, CDR1 is ENHRY and CDR2 SYGVKD. V shed 6 bases and J 0 bases; nucleotides not matched to a gene: 5. The CDR3 spells CAISLLAGVSGANVLTF. In DNA form, the CDR3 reads TGTGCCATCAGCCTCCTAGCGGGAGTCTCTGGGGCCAACGTCCTGACTTTC.